The T cell receptor beta chain under discussion was sequenced for a study of blood T cell repertoires in COVID-19. Across the whole study: Spain, Italy and the United States supplied samples that represented acute and convalescent COVID-19. Nucleic acid was either cDNA or gDNA, and it came from T cells, B-cell-depleted T cells, or PBMCs.

Original handling: Estimation of nucleated cell counts was performed using reference gene primer amplification. Measured with immunoSEQ multiplex PCR; TCRdb has only the in-frame clones, and not every one. The DNA gave D and trimming, while V, J and clone size come from that table. Counted here are roughly 110,000 clones, around four fifths occurring once; the ten biggest clones make up 4% to 4.5%. V lost 5 bases and J 0 bases, leaving 10 bases between the germline ends. The germline V gene encodes CDR1 SGHNT and CDR2 YENEEA. The CDR3 runs 14 residues. This clone was observed many times. This sequence joins TRBV11-3 and TRBJ1-1; D possibly corresponds to TRBD1 (5 bases). Source material: peripheral blood. The TCR comes from a man in his sixties or seventies with acute or convalescent COVID-19. The CDR3 bases are TGTGCCAGCAGCAAAGGACAAATGAACACTGAAGCTTTCTTT. It is translated as CASSKGQMNTEAFF.